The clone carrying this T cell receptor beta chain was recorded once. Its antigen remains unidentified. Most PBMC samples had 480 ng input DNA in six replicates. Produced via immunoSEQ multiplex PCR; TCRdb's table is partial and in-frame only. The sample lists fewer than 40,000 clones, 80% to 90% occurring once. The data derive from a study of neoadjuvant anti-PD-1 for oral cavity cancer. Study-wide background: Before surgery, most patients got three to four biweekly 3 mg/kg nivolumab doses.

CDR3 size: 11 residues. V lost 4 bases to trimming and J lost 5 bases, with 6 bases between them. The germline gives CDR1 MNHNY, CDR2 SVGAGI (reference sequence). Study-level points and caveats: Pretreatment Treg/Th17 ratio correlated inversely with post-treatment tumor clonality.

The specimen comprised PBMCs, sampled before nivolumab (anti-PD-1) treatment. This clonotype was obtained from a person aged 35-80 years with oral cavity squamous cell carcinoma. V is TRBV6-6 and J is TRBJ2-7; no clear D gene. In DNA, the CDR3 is TGTGCCAGCAGTTCCTTGAACGAGCAGTACTTC. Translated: CASSSLNEQYF.